The clone carrying this T cell receptor beta chain was observed a single time. The investigators split CD4+ cells into a CD45RA+ naive subset and a CD45RA-negative memory subset. This record belongs to a study of shared clonotypes between healthy human individuals. The overall study: Per donor, CD8 memory used one plate, CD8 naive used two, CD4 memory used three and CD4 naive used three.

Generated by immunoSEQ multiplex PCR, the TCRdb table keeps only in-frame clones and is missing some. The repertoire holds under 2,500,000 clones, with around 95% as singletons. Germline V CDR1 and CDR2: MNHNS, SASEGT. The CDR3 length is 20 residues. Trimming took 2 bases from V and 8 from J, leaving 28 bases between them. The sequence was collected from a man between 18 and 29 years old in good health. The V and J genes are TRBV6-1 and TRBJ1-6; D ambiguous. The sample was naive CD4+ T cells sorted from blood. The subset was: CD45RA+ positively selected. CDR3 amino acids: CASSEFPPAPGSRFDSPLHF. DNA for the CDR3: TGTGCCAGCAGTGAATTTCCCCCAGCCCCGGGGTCGAGGTTCGATTCACCCCTCCACTTT.